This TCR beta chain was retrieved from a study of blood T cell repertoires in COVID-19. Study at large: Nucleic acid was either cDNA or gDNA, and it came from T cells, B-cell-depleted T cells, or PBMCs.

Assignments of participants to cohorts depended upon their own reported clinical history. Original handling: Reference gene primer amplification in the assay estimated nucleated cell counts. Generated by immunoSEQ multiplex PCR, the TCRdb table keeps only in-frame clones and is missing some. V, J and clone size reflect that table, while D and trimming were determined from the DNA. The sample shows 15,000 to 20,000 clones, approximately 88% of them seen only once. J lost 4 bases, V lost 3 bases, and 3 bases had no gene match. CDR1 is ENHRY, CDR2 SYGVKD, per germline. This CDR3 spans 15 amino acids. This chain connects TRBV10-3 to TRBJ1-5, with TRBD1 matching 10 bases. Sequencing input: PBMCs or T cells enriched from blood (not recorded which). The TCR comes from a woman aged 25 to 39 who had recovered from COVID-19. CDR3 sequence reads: CAISDGQGGNQPQHF. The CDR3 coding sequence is TGTGCCATCAGTGACGGACAGGGGGGTAATCAGCCCCAGCATTTT.